The 12 T cell receptor beta chains below were found in one sample sequenced in a study of regulatory T cells in long-lasting Graves disease. To make TCR beta libraries, researchers used iRepertoire HTBI primers and Arm-PCR of CDR3 regions. TCRdb itself ran the multiplex PCR reads through MiXCR, one entry per CDR3 protein. Of roughly 410,000 distinct CDR3 sequences in the sample, approximately 15% are singletons; the top ten hold over 7%. Sample time point: newly diagnosed GD, antithyroid drugs for less than 3 months. Scientists built the TCR library using RNA that was extracted from PBMCs. This same sample was also part of a study on T cells in Graves' hyperthyroidism and ophthalmopathy.

The material sequenced was peripheral blood mononuclear cells (PBMCs), taken at new diagnosis, from a patient treated with antithyroid drugs. Receptors were obtained from a woman between 40 and 50 years old with Graves disease.

The chain has TRBV28 and TRBJ2-7, with 7 bases lining up with TRBD1. Germline V CDR1 and CDR2: MDHEN, SYDVKM. The CDR3 runs to 14 residues. The V and J ends lost 6 bases and 2 bases, in that order; junction bases with no gene match: 7. The CDR3 DNA reads TGTGCCAGCAGAGGGACAGCCGAAACCTACGAGCAGTACTTC. This codes for CASRGTAETYEQYF. Full variable domain (rest looked up from reference TRBV28 and TRBJ2-7): DVKVTQSSRYLVKRTGEKVFLECVQDMDHENMFWYRQDPGLGLRLIYFSYDVKMKEKGDIPEGYSVSREKKERFSLILESASTNQTSMYLCASRGTAETYEQYFGPGTRLTVT.

A note on this clonotype: A much more abundant neighbour one base away suggests this may be a read error. The rearrangement joins TRBV10-2 to TRBJ2-7, with D perhaps matching TRBD2 (5 bases). With 7 bases removed from V and 7 bases from J, the gap between germline ends came to 14 bases. This CDR3 region has 12 residues. Per germline, CDR1 WSHSY and CDR2 SAAADI. The CDR3 DNA reads TGCGCCAGCAAAGCGGCTGGGAATGAGCAGTACTTC. It yields the protein CASKAAGNEQYF.

Many counts were recorded for this clonotype. This chain connects TRBV20-1 to TRBJ2-5; tentative D call: TRBD1 (6 bases). The CDR3 spans 14 residues. From germline, CDR1 is DFQATT and CDR2 SNEGSKA (reference sequence). V was clipped by 0 bases and J by 5 bases, with 13 bases between them. CDR3 protein: CSARDTGLGETQYF. The DNA for the CDR3 is TGCAGTGCTAGAGATACAGGGCTTGGGGAGACCCAGTACTTC.

Comment on this clonotype: At one end the junction does not follow the germline gene, possibly because of a read error. The rearrangement joins TRBV29-1 to TRBJ2-7; TRBD1 matches 7 bases. This CDR3 region has 13 residues. Germline CDR1 SQVTM, CDR2 ANQGSEA. The CDR3 protein is CSVPGTASYELYF. CDR3 DNA: TGCAGCGTACCCGGGACAGCGTCCTACGAGCTGTACTTC.

In this sample, this clonotype turned up many times. The chain links TRBV10-2 to TRBJ2-1; D is unclear. The germline V and J ends were trimmed by 1 base and 7 bases, with 11 bases remaining between them. There are 14 residues in the CDR3. CDR1 WSHSY and CDR2 SAAADI come from the germline V gene. In DNA form, the CDR3 reads TGCGCCAGCAGTGAGTATAACTCGAAAAATGAGCAGTTCTTC. Amino acid sequence: CASSEYNSKNEQFF.

This clonotype appeared a few times. The chain uses TRBV15 and TRBJ2-1; D possibly matches TRBD1 or TRBD2 (5 bases each). Trimming took off 5 bases at V and 3 bases at J, with 14 bases between the two ends. CDR1 LNHNV and CDR2 YYDKDF come from the germline V gene (reference sequence). This CDR3 contains 15 residues. The CDR3 DNA is TGTGCCACCAGCCGGGACCAGGGTTTCTACAATGAGCAGTTCTTC. Protein sequence: CATSRDQGFYNEQFF.

This clonotype has at least ten counts. The V and J genes are TRBV6-1 and TRBJ2-7; D may be TRBD2 (6 bases). CDR1 and CDR2 (germline): MNHNS, SASEGT. The V end was cut by 6 bases, the J end by 0 bases, with 12 bases between. The CDR3 has 14 amino acids. The CDR3 region is CASRAMTSSYEQYF. The CDR3 DNA reads TGTGCCAGCAGGGCTATGACTAGCTCCTACGAGCAGTACTTC.

This clonotype appeared many times. The rearrangement joins TRBV11-2 to TRBJ1-4, with D maybe TRBD1 (5 bases). V lost 1 base, J lost 5 bases, and 8 bases lay in between. CDR1 SGHAT and CDR2 FQNNGV come from the germline V gene. The CDR3 loop spans 14 amino acids. CDR3 sequence: CASSLAGPNEKLFF. CDR3 nucleotides: TGTGCCAGCAGCTTAGCAGGGCCCAATGAAAAACTGTTTTTT.

This clonotype was detected ten times or more. The rearrangement joins TRBV24-1 to TRBJ2-7, with D possibly being TRBD2 (5 bases). The V gene lost 7 bases and the J gene lost 5 bases, with 20 bases spanning the gap. Germline V CDR1 and CDR2: KGHDR, SFDVKD. There are 15 residues in the CDR3. The CDR3 nucleotides are TGTGCCACCAGCGGAGGTGGGCTAGAGGAAAACGAGCAGTACTTC. Amino acid sequence: CATSGGGLEENEQYF.

This clonotype was found many times. The J gene is TRBJ2-3, the V gene TRBV20-1, with no clear D. The CDR3 consists of 13 residues. The germline gives CDR1 DFQATT, CDR2 SNEGSKA (reference sequence). Trimming left V 1 base short and J 0 bases short, with 5 bases between. The CDR3 loop reads CSARVVSTDTQYF. The CDR3 DNA follows: TGCAGTGCTAGAGTGGTGAGCACAGATACGCAGTATTTT.

This clonotype has ten or more counts. The chain links TRBV9 to TRBJ1-2; TRBD1 is a possible D gene (5 bases). With 3 bases removed from V and 3 bases from J, the gap between germline ends came to 12 bases. The V gene's germline CDR1 is SGDLS and CDR2 YYNGEE. The CDR3 covers 14 residues. The CDR3 reads CASSGWGDDYGYTF. Written as DNA, the CDR3 is TGTGCCAGCAGCGGATGGGGGGACGACTATGGCTACACCTTC. The full variable domain, with the rest looked up from reference TRBV9 and TRBJ1-2, is DSGVTQTPKHLITATGQRVTLRCSPRSGDLSVYWYQQSLDQGLQFLIQYYNGEERAKGNILERFSAQQFPDLHSELNLSSLELGDSALYFCASSGWGDDYGYTFGSGTRLTVV.

The chain recombines TRBV11-2 with TRBJ2-1; 9 bases fit TRBD2. V was pared by 8 bases and J by 0 bases, with 8 bases of the junction left unmatched. Looked up from germline, CDR1 is SGHAT and CDR2 is FQNNGV. This CDR3 contains 16 residues. The CDR3 sequence is CASAGGKTSSYNEQFF. The CDR3 region has the DNA TGTGCCAGCGCGGGGGGGAAGACGAGCTCCTACAATGAGCAGTTCTTC.